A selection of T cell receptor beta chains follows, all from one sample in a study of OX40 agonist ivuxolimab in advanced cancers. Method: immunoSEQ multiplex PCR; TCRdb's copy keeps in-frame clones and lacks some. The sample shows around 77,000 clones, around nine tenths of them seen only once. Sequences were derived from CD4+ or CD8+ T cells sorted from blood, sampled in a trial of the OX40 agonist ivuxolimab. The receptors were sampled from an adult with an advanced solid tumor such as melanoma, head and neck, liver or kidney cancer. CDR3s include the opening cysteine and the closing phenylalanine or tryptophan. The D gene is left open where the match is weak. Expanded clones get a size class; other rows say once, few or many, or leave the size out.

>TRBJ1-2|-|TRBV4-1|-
TGCGCCAGCAGCCTTGTGGGTGCCAGCTATGGCTACACCTTC
CASSLVGASYGYTF
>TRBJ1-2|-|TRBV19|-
TGTGCCAGTAGTATAGACACAGAAGCTAACTATGGCTACACCTTC
CASSIDTEANYGYTF
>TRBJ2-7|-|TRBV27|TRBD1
TGTGCCAGCAGTACCGGGACAGGGGGCTACGAGCAGTACTTC
CASSTGTGGYEQYF
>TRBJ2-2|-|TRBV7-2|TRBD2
TGTGCCAGCAGCTTAGCGGGAGGGATGGTGACCGGGGAGCTGTTTTTT
CASSLAGGMVTGELFF
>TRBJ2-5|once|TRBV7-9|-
TGTGCCAGCAGCACCCCCACAGGAGGGGCGATGACCCAGTACTTC
CASSTPTGGAMTQYF
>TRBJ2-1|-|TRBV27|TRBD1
TGTGCCAGCAGTACACTCCGGGACAGCAATGAGCAGTTCTTC
CASSTLRDSNEQFF
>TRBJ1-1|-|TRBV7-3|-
TGTGCCAGCAGCTTAACTCGGACCGCGAACACTGAAGCTTTCTTT
CASSLTRTANTEAFF
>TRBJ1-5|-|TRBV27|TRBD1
TGTGCCAGCAGTTTAACAATACCGGCCGGGACAGTCGGTCAGCCCCAGCATTTT
CASSLTIPAGTVGQPQHF
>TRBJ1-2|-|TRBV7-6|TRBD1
TGTGCCAGCAGCTTAGGGACAGGCAACTATGGCTACACCTTC
CASSLGTGNYGYTF
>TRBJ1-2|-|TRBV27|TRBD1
TGTGCCAGCAGTTTATCAGGGGGCGATGGCTACACCTTC
CASSLSGGDGYTF
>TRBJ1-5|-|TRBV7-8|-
TGTGCCAGCAGCTTATTAGGGATTGGCAATCAGCCCCAGCATTTT
CASSLLGIGNQPQHF
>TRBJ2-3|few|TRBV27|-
TGTGCCAGCAGTCCCCCCGCCGGGGAAGATACGCAGTATTTT
CASSPPAGEDTQYF
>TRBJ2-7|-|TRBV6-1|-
TGTGCCAGCAGTGAAGCGTCACGACTGGGCTACGAGCAGTACTTC
CASSEASRLGYEQYF
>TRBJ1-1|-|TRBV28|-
TGTGCCAGCAATCTCGAGGGGACTGAAGCTTTCTTT
CASNLEGTEAFF
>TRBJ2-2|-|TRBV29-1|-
TGCAGCGTTGTTGGAAACACCGGGGAGCTGTTTTTT
CSVVGNTGELFF
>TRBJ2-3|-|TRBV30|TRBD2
TGTGCCTGGGGGGCTAGCGGTTTTACAGATACGCAGTATTTT
CAWGASGFTDTQYF
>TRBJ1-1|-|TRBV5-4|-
TGTGCCAGCAGCCCCGATCACGTAGCTGAAGCTTTCTTT
CASSPDHVAEAFF
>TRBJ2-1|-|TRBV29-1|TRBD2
TGCAGCGTTGAAGATCAAGCTAGCGGGATAGTCTACAATGAGCAGTTCTTC
CSVEDQASGIVYNEQFF
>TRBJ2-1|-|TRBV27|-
TGTGCCAGCAGTGTACAGGGAGTATATGAGCAGTTCTTC
CASSVQGVYEQFF
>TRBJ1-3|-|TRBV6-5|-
TGTGCCAGCACCGTAGGCTCTGGAAACACCATATATTTT
CASTVGSGNTIYF
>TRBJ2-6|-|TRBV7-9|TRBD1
TGTGCCAGCAGCCAGGCAGGGGGCGCTGGGGCCAACGTCCTGACTTTC
CASSQAGGAGANVLTF
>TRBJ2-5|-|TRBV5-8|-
TGTGCCAGCAGCGTGGGACCCCTAGAGGGACAGTACTTC
CASSVGPLEGQYF